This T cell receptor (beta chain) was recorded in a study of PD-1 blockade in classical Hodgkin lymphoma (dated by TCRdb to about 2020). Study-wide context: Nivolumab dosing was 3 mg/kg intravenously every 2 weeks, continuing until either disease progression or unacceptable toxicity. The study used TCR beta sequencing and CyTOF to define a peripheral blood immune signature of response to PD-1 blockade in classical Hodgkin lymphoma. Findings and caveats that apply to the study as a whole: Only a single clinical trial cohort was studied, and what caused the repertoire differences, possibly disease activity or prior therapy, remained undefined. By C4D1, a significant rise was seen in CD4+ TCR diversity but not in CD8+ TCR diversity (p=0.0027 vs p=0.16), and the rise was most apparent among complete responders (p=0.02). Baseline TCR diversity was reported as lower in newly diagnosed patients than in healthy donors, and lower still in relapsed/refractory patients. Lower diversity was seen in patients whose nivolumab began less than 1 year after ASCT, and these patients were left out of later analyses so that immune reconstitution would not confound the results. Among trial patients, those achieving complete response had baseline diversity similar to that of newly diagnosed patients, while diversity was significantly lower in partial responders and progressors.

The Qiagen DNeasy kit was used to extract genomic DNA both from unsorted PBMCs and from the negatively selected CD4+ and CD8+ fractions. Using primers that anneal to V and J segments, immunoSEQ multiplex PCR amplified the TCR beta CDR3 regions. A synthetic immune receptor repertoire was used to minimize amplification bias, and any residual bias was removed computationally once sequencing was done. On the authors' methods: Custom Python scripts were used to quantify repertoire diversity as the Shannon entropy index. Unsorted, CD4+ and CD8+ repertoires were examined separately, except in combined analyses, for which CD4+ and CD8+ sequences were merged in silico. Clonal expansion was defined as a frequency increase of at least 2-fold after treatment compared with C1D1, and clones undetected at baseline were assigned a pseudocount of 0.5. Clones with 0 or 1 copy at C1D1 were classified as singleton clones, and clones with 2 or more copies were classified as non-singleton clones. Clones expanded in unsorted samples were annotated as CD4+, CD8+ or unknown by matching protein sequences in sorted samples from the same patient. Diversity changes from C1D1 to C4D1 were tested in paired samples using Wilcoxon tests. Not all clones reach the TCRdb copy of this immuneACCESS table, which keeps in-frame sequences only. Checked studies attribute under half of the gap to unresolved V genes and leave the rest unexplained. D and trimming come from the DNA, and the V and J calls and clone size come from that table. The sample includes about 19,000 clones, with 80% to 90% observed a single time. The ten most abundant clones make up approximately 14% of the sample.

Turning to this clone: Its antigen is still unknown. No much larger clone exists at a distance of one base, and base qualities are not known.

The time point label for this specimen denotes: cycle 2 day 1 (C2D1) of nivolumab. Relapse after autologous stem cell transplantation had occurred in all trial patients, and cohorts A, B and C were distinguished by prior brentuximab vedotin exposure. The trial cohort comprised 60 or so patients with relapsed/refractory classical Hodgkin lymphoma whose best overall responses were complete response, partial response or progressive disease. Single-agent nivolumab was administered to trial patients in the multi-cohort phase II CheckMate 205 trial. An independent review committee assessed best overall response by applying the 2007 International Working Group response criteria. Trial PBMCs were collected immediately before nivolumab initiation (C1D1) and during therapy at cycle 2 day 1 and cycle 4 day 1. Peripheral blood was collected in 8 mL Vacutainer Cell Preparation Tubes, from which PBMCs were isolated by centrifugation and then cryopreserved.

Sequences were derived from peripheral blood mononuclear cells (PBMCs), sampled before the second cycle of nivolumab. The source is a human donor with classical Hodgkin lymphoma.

The DNA reads TGTGCCAGCGGCAAAACCCGGGACACTGAAGCTTTCTTT. Protein translation: CASGKTRDTEAFF. The rearranged segments are TRBV6-5 and TRBJ1-1; no D gene is confidently identified. From cysteine to phenylalanine, the CDR3 is 13 amino acids long. Here the CDR3 DNA is all that survives: 39 bases in frame from base 1. For CDR1 and CDR2, the germline V gene lists MNHEY and SVGAGI. Between the V and J ends, shortened by 8 bases and 3 bases respectively, the junction contains 13 bases.